Shown below are 19 T cell receptor beta chains from a single sample sequenced in a study of T cell changes during pregnancy in multiple sclerosis. Clones were sequenced by immunoSEQ multiplex PCR, and TCRdb holds only the in-frame ones, with some missing. The sample records more than 80,000 clones, roughly nine tenths being singletons. The material was PBMCs, obtained in the first trimester of pregnancy. These receptors were obtained from a female donor in good health, serving as a control in a pregnancy study. Some clones in this sample may be carry-over from other donors' samples.

A single count supports this clone. The chain employs TRBV18 and TRBJ1-5, with 8 bases that match TRBD1. Unmatched junction bases numbered 7, after V lost 5 bases and J lost 4 bases. Germline-derived CDR1 and CDR2 are KGHSH and LQKENI. CDR3 length: 15 residues. The CDR3 here is CASSRWTGRNQPQHF. The CDR3 DNA is TGTGCCAGCTCAAGATGGACAGGGAGAAATCAGCCCCAGCATTTT.

The gene calls are TRBV19 and TRBJ2-3; D is possibly TRBD1 (5 bases). Germline V CDR1 and CDR2: LNHDA, SQIVND (reference sequence). Trimming removed 10 bases from V and 4 bases from J, with 18 bases in between. The CDR3 spans 14 residues. The CDR3 loop is CATRNSRASDTQYF. The CDR3 coding sequence is TGTGCCACCCGAAACTCCAGGGCCTCAGATACGCAGTATTTT.

This sequence joins TRBV5-4 and TRBJ2-5, with 8 bases aligning to TRBD1. CDR1 and CDR2 from the germline V gene are SGHNT and YYREEE (reference sequence). The CDR3 contains 13 residues. The ends lost 4 bases at V and 3 bases at J; junction bases unmatched: 2. The CDR3 DNA reads as TGTGCCAGCAGCCAGGACAGGGAAGAGACCCAGTACTTC. This encodes CASSQDREETQYF.

The rearrangement joins TRBV2 to TRBJ1-5; D ambiguous. This CDR3 has 14 residues. Trimming removed 1 base from V and 5 bases from J, with 9 bases in between. The germline V gene has CDR1 SNHLY and CDR2 FYNNEI. The CDR3 spells CASSEGPPHQPQHF. In nucleotides, the CDR3 is TGTGCCAGCAGTGAAGGGCCACCCCATCAGCCCCAGCATTTT.

This rearrangement joins TRBV4-1 to TRBJ2-6; D may be TRBD1 (6 bases). The ends were cut back, 0 bases at V and 0 bases at J, with 15 bases in the middle. Germline assignment: CDR1 MGHRA and CDR2 YSYEKL. The CDR3 consists of 19 residues. In DNA, the CDR3 is TGCGCCAGCAGCCAAGACCAGACAGGACACAACTCTGGGGCCAACGTCCTGACTTTC. Protein sequence: CASSQDQTGHNSGANVLTF.

The chain recombines TRBV30 with TRBJ2-3; 10 bases map to TRBD2. V lost 1 base to trimming and J lost 3 bases; unmatched junction nucleotides: 7. Germline assignment: CDR1 GTSNPN and CDR2 SVGIG (reference sequence). CDR3 length: 16 amino acids. The CDR3 nucleotides read TGTGCCTGGAGTGGAGTAGCGGGAGGAGGAACAGATACGCAGTATTTT. This gives the protein CAWSGVAGGGTDTQYF.

The V and J genes are TRBV15 and TRBJ1-6; TRBD1 matches 7 bases. With V trimmed by 5 bases and J by 10 bases, 8 bases remained unmatched. Germline assignment: CDR1 LNHNV and CDR2 YYDKDF (reference sequence). The CDR3 is 14 residues long. The CDR3 coding sequence is TGTGCCACCAGCCGCAAGGGACAGCTGTCACCCCTCCACTTT. Its translation is CATSRKGQLSPLHF.

V gene TRBV5-1 combines with J gene TRBJ1-3; a weak D match, TRBD1 (5 bases). The CDR3 contains 17 residues. V lost 0 bases and J 0 bases, leaving 13 bases between the germline ends. Germline V gene data show CDR1 as SGHRS and CDR2 as YFSETQ. CDR3 sequence (DNA): TGCGCCAGCAGCTTGGCTGTACAGGCCAGCTCTGGAAACACCATATATTTT. It codes for CASSLAVQASSGNTIYF. Looking up the rest from reference TRBV5-1 and TRBJ1-3 gives the full variable domain: KAGVTQTPRYLIKTRGQQVTLSCSPISGHRSVSWYQQTPGQGLQFLFEYFSETQRNKGNFPGRFSGRQFSNSRSEMNVSTLELGDSALYLCASSLAVQASSGNTIYFGEGSWLTVV.

The V call is TRBV10-1, the J call TRBJ2-7, with D perhaps matching TRBD2 (6 bases). CDR3 length: 14 amino acids. V was cut by 4 bases and J by 5 bases, with 15 bases left in between. CDR1 and CDR2 (germline): WNHNN, SYGVQD (reference sequence). Here the CDR3 reads CASSARDSKDEQYF. DNA of the CDR3: TGCGCCAGCAGTGCCAGGGACTCCAAAGACGAGCAGTACTTC.

The chain couples TRBV9 to TRBJ2-1, with D possibly TRBD2 on 7 matching bases. There are 14 residues in the CDR3. V was shortened by 4 bases and J by 6 bases, with 14 bases between the two germline ends. CDR1 and CDR2 (germline): SGDLS, YYNGEE. CDR3 region: CASSYLGGANEQFF. The CDR3 region has the DNA TGTGCCAGCAGCTACCTGGGGGGGGCCAATGAGCAGTTCTTC.

In this sample, this clone turned up once. The genes are TRBV7-3 and TRBJ2-7, with unresolved D. V dropped 0 bases and J dropped 0 bases, with 9 bases sitting between them. Germline-derived CDR1 and CDR2 are SGHTA and FQGTGA. This CDR3 is 15 amino acids long. CDR3 nucleotide sequence: TGTGCCAGCAGCTTAACTGGCGGCAGCTCCTACGAGCAGTACTTC. This sequence encodes CASSLTGGSSYEQYF.

This clone appeared a single time. The chain couples TRBV28 to TRBJ2-7, with TRBD1 identical over 11 bases. The V gene's germline CDR1 is MDHEN and CDR2 SYDVKM. CDR3 length: 13 amino acids. CDR3 coding DNA: TGTGCGACGGGACAGGGGGACATCTACGAGCAGTACTTC. Residues: CATGQGDIYEQYF.

This clone was detected only once. The chain joins TRBV20-1 to TRBJ2-7; D unresolved. The ends were cut back, 3 bases at V and 2 bases at J, with 5 bases in the middle. The CDR3 is 11 residues long. CDR1 is DFQATT and CDR2 is SNEGSKA in the germline V gene (reference sequence). The CDR3 DNA reads as TGCAGTGCTAGGAGGACCTACGAGCAGTACTTC. Protein sequence: CSARRTYEQYF.

This clone was seen a single time. V gene TRBV6-6 combines with J gene TRBJ1-2; TRBD1 aligns across 9 bases. V was pared by 7 bases and J by 1 base, with 10 bases of the junction left unmatched. CDR3 length: 16 residues. CDR1 and CDR2 from the germline V gene are MNHNY and SVGAGI (reference sequence). CDR3 in DNA: TGTGCCAGCAAGGGGACAGGGCGACCTCTTAACTATGGCTACACCTTC. Translated, it gives CASKGTGRPLNYGYTF.

This chain joins TRBV2 and TRBJ1-5; D uncertain. Germline V lookup: CDR1 SNHLY, CDR2 FYNNEI. This CDR3 has 13 amino acids. V dropped 5 bases and J dropped 0 bases, with 5 bases sitting between them. Written as DNA, the CDR3 is TGTGCCAGCAGTTTTTATAGCAATCAGCCCCAGCATTTT. Protein product: CASSFYSNQPQHF.

This rearrangement joins TRBV7-2 to TRBJ2-5; 9 bases align to TRBD2. The ends lost 5 bases at V and 0 bases at J; junction bases unmatched: 4. The CDR3 covers 15 residues. Germline-derived CDR1 and CDR2 are SGHTA and FQGNSA. In DNA, the CDR3 is TGTGCCAGCAGCCGAAGCGGGGGGCACCAAGAGACCCAGTACTTC. It is translated as CASSRSGGHQETQYF.

The chain links TRBV9 to TRBJ1-1; 11 nucleotides match TRBD1. V dropped 1 base and J dropped 7; count of bases not matched to a gene: 6. CDR3 length equals 15 residues. Germline values: CDR1 SGDLS, CDR2 YYNGEE. The CDR3 protein is CASSVSGQGAVEAFF. CDR3 nucleotide sequence: TGTGCCAGCAGCGTATCAGGACAGGGGGCGGTTGAAGCTTTCTTT.

The chain links TRBV27 to TRBJ1-5, with 9 bases matching TRBD1. Germline V gene lookup returns CDR1 MNHEY and CDR2 SMNVEV (reference sequence). CDR3 length: 15 amino acids. V gave up 6 bases and J gave up 7 bases; unmatched junction bases: 10. CDR3 residues: CASRPGTGWGQPQHF. The CDR3 nucleotides are TGTGCCAGCAGACCCGGGACAGGGTGGGGGCAGCCCCAGCATTTT.

The rearrangement uses TRBV2 and TRBJ2-3; 7 nucleotides align to TRBD2. V gave up 11 bases and J gave up 5 bases; unmatched junction bases: 10. CDR1 is SNHLY, CDR2 FYNNEI, per germline. The length of the CDR3 is 13 residues. Here the CDR3 reads CAGRAGEIDTQYF. The CDR3 coding sequence is TGTGCCGGGAGGGCCGGGGAGATAGATACGCAGTATTTT.